The entry below gives a single TCR beta chain sequence along with its context. Its target is not known. Germline CDR1 is MNHEY and CDR2 is SVGAGI. Trimming pared 6 bases from V and 4 bases from J, leaving 9 bases between. The CDR3 extends over 12 amino acids. This specimen comes from a study of T cells in narcolepsy. The wider study: Donors had narcolepsy type 1 or type 2, or were healthy controls.

Points from the study as a whole: Blood of same and different patients, but not healthy controls, reportedly held recurring autoreactive clonotypes. Autoreactive HCRT-specific and TRIB2-specific clonotypes were marked in same-patient CSF-versus-blood CD4+ comparisons. In some patient and control memory CD4+ samples, autoreactive clones were absent.

Here immunoSEQ multiplex PCR was the method, and the copy in TCRdb shows in-frame clones only, minus some. Of more than 30,000 clones in the sample, around 83% were seen once. The sequence derives from a human donor in good health. The chain joins TRBV6-5 to TRBJ1-2; D not certain. Specimen: memory (CD45RA-) CD4+ T cells from blood. The CDR3 sequence: CASRSTSYGYTF. The CDR3, as DNA: TGTGCCAGCAGAAGTACCTCCTATGGCTACACCTTC.